The rows below give T cell receptor beta chains drawn from one sample of a study of blood T cells in healthy people across ages. One entry per CDR3 protein, called by TCRdb with MiXCR from the 5' RACE reads. The repertoire holds 850,000 to 1,000,000 distinct CDR3 sequences, with roughly 47% as singletons. Source material: blood. These receptors all come from a woman aged 60 to 75 in good health. The CDR3 runs from the conserved cysteine through the conserved F or W. A D gene is named only where the DNA matches it firmly. The listing skips clone size in some rows; elsewhere it reads once, few, many or a size class.

once TRBJ2-4 TRBD2 TRBV11-2 TGTGCCAGCAGCCCGGGACTAGCGGGAGGGCCAAGGCAGTACTTC CASSPGLAGGPRQYF
few TRBJ2-7 TRBD2 TRBV2 TGTGCCAGCAGTGACGGTAGCGGGAGGGCCAACGAGCAGTACTTC CASSDGSGRANEQYF
once TRBJ2-3 . TRBV30 TGTGCCTGGAGTGTAGGCCTTAACACAGATACGCAGTATTTT CAWSVGLNTDTQYF
. TRBJ1-6 TRBD1 TRBV7-2 TGTGCCAGCAGAAACACGGGACAGGGTCTCCCGGCCCTCCACTTT CASRNTGQGLPALHF
. TRBJ2-5 . TRBV4-1 TGCGCCAGCAGCCAAGTGGGCCAAGAGACCCAGTACTTC CASSQVGQETQYF
. TRBJ2-1 . TRBV7-6 TGTGCCAGCAGCTCTGTCCTTCGACAGAACGAGCAGTTCTTC CASSSVLRQNEQFF
few TRBJ2-7 TRBD2 TRBV4-2 TGTGCCAGCAGCCAATTCATCCCGACTAGCGGTTATTCCTACGAGCAGTACTTC CASSQFIPTSGYSYEQYF
few TRBJ2-3 . TRBV27 TGTGCCAGCAGCCGTAAGGGGATAGATACGCAGTATTTT CASSRKGIDTQYF
few TRBJ2-5 TRBD2 TRBV4-1 TGCGCCAGCAGCCAAGTTTCGGGGACTAGCGGAAAAGAGACCCAGTACTTC CASSQVSGTSGKETQYF
. TRBJ2-7 . TRBV10-3 TGTGCCATCAGTGAGTTTCTGGCCTACGAGCAGTACTTC CAISEFLAYEQYF